This T cell receptor (beta chain) was found in a study of CD8 T cells in ankylosing spondylitis. CDR1 is SGHKS, CDR2 YYEKEE, per germline (reference sequence). The CDR3 is 17 residues long. V was trimmed by 4 bases and J by 0 bases, leaving 16 bases between them. With respect to this clonotype: The target antigen is unknown.

It was by quantitative 5'-RACE with molecular barcodes that TCR beta libraries were made. In TCRdb, the 5' RACE reads were re-called with MiXCR into one record per CDR3 protein. The sample includes around 140,000 distinct CDR3 sequences, over 10% seen only once; the top ten take roughly 4%. Study conclusions and caveats: In ankylosing spondylitis blood, a motif of several highly homologous TCR beta variants appeared characteristic. In ankylosing spondylitis patients, matched synovial fluid reportedly showed significant enrichment of disease-linked clones.

The chain combines TRBV5-5 with TRBJ2-2; the D call may be TRBD1 or TRBD2 (6 bases each). The clonotype was recovered from a female donor with ankylosing spondylitis or in good health (not recorded which). The specimen was blood, either unsorted or a sorted T cell fraction (not recorded which). This CDR3 is CASSLPGGRPNTGELFF. CDR3 coding DNA: TGTGCCAGCAGCCTACCCGGGGGCAGACCGAACACCGGGGAGCTGTTTTTT.